This TCR beta chain was sequenced in a study of identical twins. Study findings and constraints: Beta out-of-frame sequences showed weaker excess twin sharing. Carriage of fewer insertions was seen in abundant cord blood beta clonotypes, whereas memory repertoires showed none.

Points on this clonotype: What it recognizes is unknown.

Carrying unique molecular identifiers, the cDNA also gained a universal primer site through template switching. TCRdb ran MiXCR on the 5' RACE reads and lists one entry per CDR3 protein. In the table there are some 600,000 distinct CDR3 sequences, around 7.5% of which are singletons. Germline V gene sequence: CDR1 SEHNR, CDR2 FQNEAQ (reference sequence). V lost 1 base and J 0 bases, leaving 7 bases between the germline ends. This CDR3 is built from 15 residues. This same sample was also taken into another study, of yellow fever vaccine responses in identical twins.

The clonotype comes from a woman aged 18-29 years in good health. This chain links TRBV7-9 with TRBJ2-4, with unresolved D. Material for sequencing was PBMCs. CDR3 DNA: TGTGCCAGCAGCTTAGAGGTTACAGCCAAAAACATTCAGTACTTC. Amino acid sequence: CASSLEVTAKNIQYF.